These T cell receptor beta chains were read from a single sample in a study of OX40 agonist ivuxolimab in advanced cancers. Sequenced by immunoSEQ multiplex PCR; TCRdb stores in-frame clones only, minus some. The sample records 35,000 or so clones, 60% to 85% being singletons. Material: CD4+ or CD8+ T cells sorted from blood, obtained in a trial of the OX40 agonist ivuxolimab. The origin of the receptors is an adult with an advanced solid tumor such as melanoma, head and neck, liver or kidney cancer. Both conserved end residues are part of each CDR3. Fields, in order: clone size, J gene, D gene, V gene, CDR3 protein, CDR3 DNA. D genes are given only for firm matches. Clone size appears in some rows only: once, few, many, or a class for an expanded clone.

NA,TRBJ2-7,TRBD2,TRBV7-9,CASSLASGGTSSYEQYF,TGTGCCAGCAGCTTAGCTAGCGGGGGGACCAGCTCCTACGAGCAGTACTTC
once,TRBJ2-3,NA,TRBV6-6,CASSDGEPTDTQYF,TGTGCCAGCTCCGATGGGGAGCCCACAGATACGCAGTATTTT
few,TRBJ1-4,NA,TRBV10-2,CASSEQGATNEKLFF,TGCGCCAGCAGTGAGCAGGGTGCGACTAATGAAAAACTGTTTTTT
NA,TRBJ2-5,TRBD2,TRBV7-6,CASSPRLAGTTEETQYF,TGTGCCAGCAGCCCGAGACTAGCGGGAACTACCGAAGAGACCCAGTACTTC
NA,TRBJ1-1,TRBD1,TRBV18,CASSHGTGAVTEAFF,TGTGCCAGCTCACATGGGACAGGGGCGGTCACTGAAGCTTTCTTT
NA,TRBJ2-1,TRBD1,TRBV28,CAIGPGQGSYNEQFF,TGTGCCATCGGGCCGGGACAGGGGTCCTACAATGAGCAGTTCTTC
NA,TRBJ2-4,TRBD1,TRBV6-6,CASRTLDREGNIQYF,TGTGCCAGCAGGACCCTGGACAGGGAAGGGAACATTCAGTACTTC
NA,TRBJ1-2,NA,TRBV12-5,CASGLDIYGYTF,TGTGCTAGTGGTTTGGACATCTATGGCTACACCTTC
NA,TRBJ1-2,TRBD1,TRBV11-1,CASSPRQGVGSYTF,TGTGCCAGCAGCCCGCGACAGGGGGTTGGGAGCTACACCTTC
NA,TRBJ2-3,NA,TRBV7-2,CASSFRGSTDTQYF,TGTGCCAGCAGCTTTCGAGGAAGCACAGATACGCAGTATTTT
few,TRBJ2-5,NA,TRBV15,CATSRDLGGIGGRPRETQYF,TGTGCCACCAGCAGAGATCTGGGGGGGATTGGGGGGCGCCCCAGAGAGACCCAGTACTTC
NA,TRBJ2-3,NA,TRBV5-1,CASSLGGEGDTQYF,TGCGCCAGCAGCTTAGGGGGGGAAGGAGATACGCAGTATTTT
once,TRBJ1-2,NA,TRBV6-1,CASRGNVGYGYTF,TGTGCCAGCAGGGGTAATGTGGGCTATGGCTACACCTTC
NA,TRBJ1-5,NA,TRBV19,CASSEPGRLDQPQHF,TGTGCCAGTAGCGAGCCGGGACGGTTAGATCAGCCCCAGCATTTT
once,TRBJ1-6,TRBD1,TRBV28,CASSLQGAQKPLHF,TGTGCCAGCAGTTTGCAGGGGGCGCAGAAACCCCTCCACTTT
NA,TRBJ2-7,TRBD2,TRBV6-1,CASSLERGGLNEQYF,TGTGCCAGCAGCCTGGAGCGGGGGGGCTTGAACGAGCAGTACTTC
once,TRBJ1-1,NA,TRBV29-1,CSVNLWGNTEAFF,TGCAGCGTCAATCTATGGGGGAACACTGAAGCTTTCTTT
NA,TRBJ1-6,NA,TRBV7-8,CASSPRDGVNSPLHF,TGTGCCAGCAGCCCCCGGGACGGGGTAAATTCACCCCTCCACTTT
NA,TRBJ1-1,TRBD1,TRBV2,CASRSGTGQMNTEAFF,TGTGCCAGCAGGTCCGGGACAGGGCAAATGAACACTGAAGCTTTCTTT
few,TRBJ2-7,NA,TRBV14,CASSQDFPFYEQYF,TGTGCCAGCAGCCAAGATTTTCCCTTCTACGAGCAGTACTTC
NA,TRBJ1-1,NA,TRBV7-9,CASSLVAENTEAFF,TGTGCCAGCAGCTTAGTCGCGGAGAACACTGAAGCTTTCTTT
NA,TRBJ2-3,NA,TRBV29-1,CSVDSLASTDTQYF,TGCAGCGTTGACAGTTTGGCTAGCACAGATACGCAGTATTTT
many,TRBJ1-5,NA,TRBV6-5,CASSPTTGRQPQHF,TGTGCCAGCAGCCCTACAACAGGGCGTCAGCCCCAGCATTTT
NA,TRBJ1-1,NA,TRBV6-6,CATLAYERGQAFF,TGTGCCACCCTGGCATACGAGAGGGGACAAGCTTTCTTT
NA,TRBJ1-1,TRBD1,TRBV29-1,CSVETGAGTEAFF,TGCAGCGTTGAAACAGGGGCGGGCACTGAAGCTTTCTTT
NA,TRBJ2-3,TRBD2,TRBV2,CASRYPGTSGGGTDTQYF,TGTGCCAGCAGATATCCCGGGACTAGCGGGGGAGGCACAGATACGCAGTATTTT
few,TRBJ1-3,NA,TRBV30,CAWSVTGGNTIYF,TGTGCCTGGAGTGTGACAGGAGGAAACACCATATATTTT
NA,TRBJ1-2,NA,TRBV21-1,CASSKGGTAEYGYTF,TGTGCCAGCAGCAAAGGAGGCACAGCCGAATATGGCTACACCTTC
NA,TRBJ2-3,NA,TRBV7-6,CASSLGGAGTDTQYF,TGTGCCAGCAGCTTAGGGGGCGCCGGCACAGATACGCAGTATTTT
few,TRBJ1-2,NA,TRBV29-1,CSVASGGGRYTF,TGCAGCGTTGCATCTGGGGGAGGACGCTACACCTTC
NA,TRBJ1-2,NA,TRBV5-4,CASSFRTGYTF,TGTGCCAGCAGCTTTCGAACCGGCTACACCTTC
few,TRBJ2-2,NA,TRBV10-2,CASKNTGELFF,TGCGCCAGCAAGAACACCGGGGAGCTGTTTTTT
once,TRBJ2-3,NA,TRBV11-3,CASSGTGPHVQYF,TGTGCCAGCAGTGGAACGGGGCCTCATGTGCAGTATTTT
NA,TRBJ2-2,TRBD2,TRBV6-4,CASSARGGNTGELFF,TGTGCCAGCAGTGCACGGGGGGGCAACACCGGGGAGCTGTTTTTT
once,TRBJ1-2,NA,TRBV6-1,CASSERPGYGYTF,TGTGCCAGCAGTGAACGACCGGGCTATGGCTACACCTTC
once,TRBJ1-5,NA,TRBV21-1,CASSKGGSNNQPQHF,TGTGCCAGCAGCAAAGGAGGGTCCAACAATCAGCCCCAGCATTTT
NA,TRBJ1-5,NA,TRBV6-5,CASRRAGNQPQHF,TGTGCCAGCAGAAGGGCCGGAAATCAGCCCCAGCATTTT
NA,TRBJ1-2,NA,TRBV6-6,CASSRSSGGYTF,TGTGCCAGCAGTCGCTCGTCGGGTGGCTACACCTTC
NA,TRBJ2-5,NA,TRBV19,CASSPLDGAPYF,TGTGCCAGTAGTCCGCTGGACGGAGCGCCGTACTTC
few,TRBJ1-5,NA,TRBV2,CASRGLNNQPQHF,TGTGCCAGCAGAGGACTCAACAATCAGCCCCAGCATTTT
NA,TRBJ2-3,NA,TRBV7-3,CASSLTGPDTQYF,TGTGCCAGCAGCTTAACGGGGCCAGATACGCAGTATTTT